The rows below give T cell receptor beta chains drawn from one sample of a study of technical replicates of blood from a few donors. TCRdb's copy holds only in-frame clones and misses some; the assay was immunoSEQ multiplex PCR. Of about 88,000 clones in the sample, approximately 90% are singletons; the top ten hold approximately 0.25%. Source material: T cells isolated from PBMCs. The receptor set was obtained from a human donor in good health. Both conserved end residues are part of each CDR3. D genes are given only for firm matches. Not every row has a clone size; where given, it reads once, few, many or a size class.

clone size | D gene | J gene | V gene | CDR3 DNA | CDR3 protein
few | . | TRBJ2-7 | TRBV6-1 | TGTGCCAGCAGTGTAGGGAGCTCCTACGAGCAGTACTTC | CASSVGSSYEQYF
. | TRBD1 | TRBJ2-2 | TRBV9 | TGTGCCAGCAGCGTAGCTGGACAGGGGTTCACCGGGGAGCTGTTTTTT | CASSVAGQGFTGELFF
. | . | TRBJ2-3 | TRBV7-9 | TGTGCCAGCAGCTTAGCGCTCCAATGGGAGACAGATACGCAGTATTTT | CASSLALQWETDTQYF
. | TRBD2 | TRBJ2-5 | TRBV5-1 | TGCGCCAGCAGCTTGGCCCTTGTGTGGACTAGCGGGGACCCCAAGTACTTC | CASSLALVWTSGDPKYF
. | . | TRBJ1-1 | TRBV18 | TGTGCCAGCTCACCGTTACAATCTTCCCCGACTGAAGCTTTCTTT | CASSPLQSSPTEAFF
. | . | TRBJ2-1 | TRBV19 | TGTGCCAGTAGTAGCACAGGGTCCTACAATGAGCAGTTCTTC | CASSSTGSYNEQFF
once | TRBD2 | TRBJ2-7 | TRBV5-1 | TGCGCCAGCAGCCTGGACGATTTGACTAGCGGTACCTACGAGCAGTACTTC | CASSLDDLTSGTYEQYF
. | TRBD1 | TRBJ1-5 | TRBV28 | TGTGCCAGCAGTTTACAGGGACAGGTGTCTCGGCCCCAGCATTTT | CASSLQGQVSRPQHF
. | TRBD1 | TRBJ1-1 | TRBV6-5 | TGTGCCAGCAACCCGACAGGGATGAACACTGAAGCTTTCTTT | CASNPTGMNTEAFF
. | . | TRBJ2-3 | TRBV18 | TGTGCCAGCTCACCGTTTTCAAGCCGTCAGCGCGTCACAGATACGCAGTATTTT | CASSPFSSRQRVTDTQYF
. | TRBD1 | TRBJ1-3 | TRBV6-1 | TGTGCCTGCCGGGACAGGCTAATCTCTGGAAACACCATATATTTT | CACRDRLISGNTIYF
. | . | TRBJ1-4 | TRBV9 | TGTGCCAGCAGCCCCCAGGGCTATGAAAAACTGTTTTTT | CASSPQGYEKLFF
. | . | TRBJ1-1 | TRBV7-2 | TGTGCCAGCAGCTTAGGGACACGAAGGAACACTGAAGCTTTCTTT | CASSLGTRRNTEAFF
. | TRBD2 | TRBJ2-4 | TRBV14 | TGTGCCAGCAGCCGAGGACTAGCGGAAAACATTCAGTACTTC | CASSRGLAENIQYF
. | . | TRBJ2-7 | TRBV15 | TGTGCCACCAGCGATCCTCTTAAGCACGGGAGATCCTACGAGCAGTACTTC | CATSDPLKHGRSYEQYF
. | TRBD1 | TRBJ1-2 | TRBV6-1 | TGTGCCAGCAGTGAAACCTTTACGGGACAGCGGGTCTATGGCTACACCTTC | CASSETFTGQRVYGYTF
. | . | TRBJ2-2 | TRBV6-5 | TGTGCCAGCAGTTACGATTCGGGACTGAACACCGGGGAGCTGTTTTTT | CASSYDSGLNTGELFF
. | TRBD1 | TRBJ2-1 | TRBV18 | TGTGCCAGCTCACCAAGGGACAGCGACCGCTCCTACAATGAGCAGTTCTTC | CASSPRDSDRSYNEQFF
. | TRBD2 | TRBJ2-3 | TRBV7-9 | TGTGCCAGCAGCTCGCCGGGGGGGATCAGCACAGATACGCAGTATTTT | CASSSPGGISTDTQYF
once | . | TRBJ1-1 | TRBV18 | TGTGCCAGCTCACCCGACCACAACAGGGAAGCTTTCTTT | CASSPDHNREAFF
. | TRBD1 | TRBJ2-5 | TRBV5-4 | TGTGCCAGCAGCTTGACAGGGGGTATAACCCAAGAGACCCAGTACTTC | CASSLTGGITQETQYF
. | . | TRBJ2-7 | TRBV9 | TGTGCCAGCAGCGTAGGACTAGCCTACGAGCAGTACTTC | CASSVGLAYEQYF
. | TRBD1 | TRBJ1-1 | TRBV28 | TGTGCCAGCAGTCCCCATTCTCTCCTCATCTCAGGGGGCGCGTTTCGAGCTTTCTTT | CASSPHSLLISGGAFRAFF
. | TRBD2 | TRBJ2-5 | TRBV4-1 | TGCGCCAGCAGCCAAGGCCCTAGCGGGAGGGCCTGGGAGACCCAGTACTTC | CASSQGPSGRAWETQYF
once | . | TRBJ2-5 | TRBV11-2 | TGTGCCAGCACCAAAGAACCGGGTCCCCAAGAGACCCAGTACTTC | CASTKEPGPQETQYF
. | . | TRBJ2-7 | TRBV6-5 | TGTGCCAGCAGTCGAACCTGGACACTCCCCTACGAGCAGTACTTC | CASSRTWTLPYEQYF
. | TRBD1 | TRBJ1-4 | TRBV15 | TGTGCCACCAGCGACAGGGTGACTAATGAAAAACTGTTTTTT | CATSDRVTNEKLFF